One sample yielded the 5 T cell receptor beta chains listed below, sequenced in a study of response to subunit inactivated influenza vaccine. TCRdb fed the RT-PCR reads into MiXCR, producing one record per CDR3 protein. The sample has hundreds of thousands of distinct CDR3 sequences; less than 8% are singletons. The material sequenced was PBMCs from blood, taken roughly 24 months after vaccination. All receptors derive from a man aged 50-75 years who received an inactivated influenza vaccine.

A few counts support this clonotype. The chain employs TRBV15 and TRBJ1-1; perhaps TRBD1 as D (5 bases). V was clipped by 1 base and J by 6 bases, with 12 bases between them. The CDR3 has 14 amino acids. Germline V gene lookup returns CDR1 LNHNV and CDR2 YYDKDF (reference sequence). In DNA, the CDR3 is TGTGCCACCAGCAGAGCCAGGGTTGAACCTGAAGCTTTCTTT. The encoded protein is CATSRARVEPEAFF.

The V call is TRBV7-9, the J call TRBJ2-3; 13 positions agree with TRBD2. CDR1 and CDR2 (germline): SEHNR, FQNEAQ (reference sequence). V trimming: 0 bases; J trimming: 2 bases; junction bases outside the gene matches: 2. The CDR3 consists of 17 residues. CDR3 residues: CASSLAGTSGITDTQYF. CDR3 sequence (DNA): TGTGCCAGCAGCTTAGCCGGGACTAGCGGGATCACAGATACGCAGTATTTT.

This clonotype was counted only a few times. V usage is TRBV6-5 and J usage is TRBJ1-5; D gene uncertain. CDR1 MNHEY and CDR2 SVGAGI come from the germline V gene. V lost 0 bases and J lost 5, with 8 bases in between. The CDR3 consists of 14 residues. Here the CDR3 DNA reads TGTGCCAGCAGTTACTCGTGGACCGATCAGCCCCAGCATTTT. Translation gives CASSYSWTDQPQHF.

J is TRBJ2-7 and V is TRBV7-6; unclear D gene. This CDR3 is 13 amino acids long. The V end lost 3 bases, the J end lost 7 bases, and 13 bases lay between the germline ends. Germline CDR1 is SGHVS and CDR2 is FNYEAQ. CDR3 sequence (DNA): TGTGCCAGCAGCTTGGACGGTCTACGAGAGCAGTACTTC. Translation gives CASSLDGLREQYF.

The table lists this clonotype with a count of one. A read error may account for a junction end that differs from germline. The V gene is TRBV20-1, the J gene TRBJ2-1; 9 bases agree with TRBD2. The CDR3 extends over 13 amino acids. Germline V gives CDR1 DFQATT, CDR2 SNEGSKA (reference sequence). The CDR3 region has the DNA TGCCGTGCTAGAGGGACTAGCATCAATGAGCAGTTCTTC. It is translated as CRARGTSINEQFF.